This T cell receptor (beta chain) was sequenced during a study of monozygotic twins with inflammatory bowel disease. Germline CDR1 SEHNR, CDR2 FQNEAQ (reference sequence). CDR3 length: 14 residues. Following a re-call of the 5' RACE reads, TCRdb has one entry per CDR3 protein and lacks DNA. Here the sample table reports 110,000 to 150,000 distinct CDR3 sequences. The sequenced sample consisted of blood. The sequence came from a human donor with ulcerative colitis or Crohn's disease, or a healthy co-twin of an affected twin (not recorded which). The rearrangement links TRBV7-9 to TRBJ1-4; the D gene TCRdb calls, TRBD1, cannot be checked with no DNA. This chain's CDR3 is CASSPGSNNEKLFF.